These 10 T cell receptor beta chains were sequenced from one sample in a study of cytomegalovirus exposure and HLA in healthy donors. With 60 Vbeta and 13 Jbeta primers, the PCR was carried out. Some clones are missing from TCRdb's copy, which holds only in-frame ones; the method was immunoSEQ multiplex PCR. In the table there are under 200,000 clones, 79% of which are singletons. Sequenced: PBMCs. The receptors were gathered from a woman aged 50 to 60 in good health and CMV-seronegative.

This clone appeared once. This chain joins TRBV2 and TRBJ1-5, with 12 bases lining up with TRBD1. The CDR3 has 16 residues. The germline CDR1 and CDR2 sequences are SNHLY and FYNNEI. The V segment lost 6 bases and the J segment 2 bases; nucleotides outside the gene matches: 5. The CDR3 bases are TGTGCCAGCAGGCCTCGGGACAGGGGGCGCAATCAGCCCCAGCATTTT. The encoded protein is CASRPRDRGRNQPQHF.

The J gene is TRBJ1-5, the V gene TRBV28; 7 nucleotides match TRBD1. Germline assignment: CDR1 MDHEN and CDR2 SYDVKM. This CDR3 is built from 16 residues. V lost 3 bases to trimming and J lost 7 bases; unmatched junction nucleotides: 12. Here the CDR3 DNA reads TGTGCCAGCAGTTTGTCCGGACAGGCCTTCGGGCAGCCCCAGCATTTT. This gives the protein CASSLSGQAFGQPQHF.

The V call is TRBV19, the J call TRBJ1-5; the D gene is possibly TRBD1 (5 bases). Per germline, CDR1 LNHDA and CDR2 SQIVND (reference sequence). V dropped 7 bases and J dropped 3 bases, with 10 bases sitting between them. The CDR3 is made up of 13 amino acids. Here the CDR3 reads CASKDSINQPQHF. CDR3 DNA sequence: TGTGCCAGTAAAGACAGCATCAATCAGCCCCAGCATTTT.

This chain joins TRBV6-5 and TRBJ2-5; 10 bases align to TRBD1. The ends lost 5 bases at V and 4 bases at J; junction bases unmatched: 7. This CDR3 is built from 15 residues. Per the germline V gene, CDR1 is MNHEY and CDR2 is SVGAGI. The CDR3 sequence is CASSRSGQGGETQYF. CDR3 DNA: TGTGCCAGCAGTCGGTCCGGACAGGGGGGAGAGACCCAGTACTTC.

The rearrangement joins TRBV28 to TRBJ2-2; D is ambiguous. CDR3 length: 18 residues. From germline, CDR1 is MDHEN and CDR2 SYDVKM. Trimming left V 3 bases short and J 2 bases short, with 19 bases between. The CDR3 is CASSFPAQAGTNTGELFF. The CDR3 DNA reads as TGTGCCAGCAGTTTTCCCGCCCAGGCAGGAACCAACACCGGGGAGCTGTTTTTT.

As regards this clone: The germline gene is not matched at one end of the junction; a read error may be the cause. This chain uses TRBV7-2 with TRBJ1-2; D not resolved. The CDR3 contains 12 residues. Germline values: CDR1 SGHTA, CDR2 FQGNSA. This CDR3 reads CASSLSQGGCTF. The CDR3 DNA is TGTGCCAGCAGCTTATCACAAGGCGGCTGCACCTTC.

A word on this clone: Mismatch with germline at one junction end may stem from a read error. The genes are TRBV7-9 and TRBJ1-1, with no clear D. From germline, CDR1 is SEHNR and CDR2 FQNEAQ (reference sequence). CDR3 length: 14 residues. For the CDR3, the DNA is TGTTCCAGCAGCTTAGGAGGCGATAACACTGAAGCTTTCTTT. Translation: CSSSLGGDNTEAFF.

The chain employs TRBV7-8 and TRBJ1-2; D not resolved. CDR3 length equals 14 residues. Germline CDR1 SGHVS, CDR2 FQNEAQ. V lost 5 bases and J 1 base, leaving 11 bases between the germline ends. The CDR3 DNA reads as TGTGCCAGCAGCCCTGGGCACCTTAACTATGGCTACACCTTC. It yields the protein CASSPGHLNYGYTF.

This clone was seen only a few times. The chain links TRBV6-1 to TRBJ2-7; tentative D call: TRBD2 (5 bases). CDR3 length equals 12 residues. The ends were cut back, 5 bases at V and 4 bases at J, with 9 bases in the middle. CDR1 and CDR2 from the germline V gene are MNHNS and SASEGT. Here the CDR3 DNA reads TGTGCCAGCAGTTCGGACTTGTACGAGCAGTACTTC. Encoded protein: CASSSDLYEQYF.

The chain links TRBV5-4 to TRBJ2-7; TRBD2 aligns across 9 bases. Germline V gene data show CDR1 as SGHNT and CDR2 as YYREEE (reference sequence). CDR3 length equals 15 residues. V dropped 0 bases and J dropped 4; count of bases not matched to a gene: 5. CDR3 sequence reads: CASSLVSGSLYEQYF. The CDR3 bases are TGTGCCAGCAGCTTGGTTAGCGGGAGTCTATACGAGCAGTACTTC.